A single TCR beta chain is shown here with its context. TCRdb's table, derived via immunoSEQ multiplex PCR, lists solely in-frame clones and lacks some. The sample comprises 200,000 or so clones, nearly 90% of which are singletons, and under 3% rests with the top ten. The data belong to a study of blood T cell repertoires in COVID-19. The germline gives CDR1 SQVTM, CDR2 ANQGSEA. The germline V and J ends were trimmed by 6 bases and 8 bases, with 13 bases remaining between them. The CDR3 has 11 residues. The chain carries TRBV29-1 and TRBJ1-2, with D uncertain. The source is a middle-aged woman with acute COVID-19. Source material: PBMCs or T cells enriched from blood (not recorded which). The CDR3 here is CSVQTTAGYTF. The CDR3 DNA follows: TGCAGCGTCCAAACCACCGCGGGCTACACCTTC.